These T cell receptor beta chains were read from a single sample in a study of cytomegalovirus exposure and HLA in healthy donors. The repertoire was sequenced with immunoSEQ multiplex PCR; TCRdb's copy has only in-frame clones and lacks some. The sample has around 190,000 clones, 70% to 85% seen once; the top ten hold roughly 3.1%. The sequencing sample was made of PBMCs. The source is a man aged 35 to 55 in good health and CMV-seropositive. CDR3s include the opening cysteine and the closing phenylalanine or tryptophan. The D gene is left open where the match is weak. The size entry is marked missing in some rows and otherwise reads once, few, many or a size class.

v_call,clone_size,j_call,d_call,cdr3_aa,cdr3_nt
TRBV27,.,TRBJ2-1,TRBD2,CASSWASGEHYNEQFF,TGTGCCAGCAGTTGGGCCAGCGGGGAACATTACAATGAGCAGTTCTTC
TRBV2,.,TRBJ1-5,.,CASRDWYSNQPQHF,TGTGCCAGCAGGGACTGGTATAGCAATCAGCCCCAGCATTTT
TRBV29-1,.,TRBJ1-1,.,CSGADPMNTEAFF,TGCAGCGGCGCCGATCCGATGAACACTGAAGCTTTCTTT
TRBV28,.,TRBJ2-1,TRBD1,CASSPTWTGSYNEQFF,TGTGCCAGCAGTCCGACTTGGACAGGCTCCTACAATGAGCAGTTCTTC
TRBV27,few,TRBJ2-1,.,CASRGVESSYNEQFF,TGTGCCAGCAGAGGAGTCGAGAGCTCCTACAATGAGCAGTTCTTC
TRBV9,.,TRBJ2-2,.,CASSVGLGRPGELFF,TGTGCCAGCAGCGTAGGGTTGGGCCGACCCGGGGAGCTGTTTTTT
TRBV19,.,TRBJ2-3,TRBD2,CASRTSDQQTDTQYF,TGTGCCAGTAGGACTAGCGACCAGCAGACAGATACGCAGTATTTT
TRBV5-1,.,TRBJ1-3,.,CASSSDSLSGNTIYF,TGCGCCAGCAGCTCGGACAGCCTCTCTGGAAACACCATATATTTT
TRBV5-1,.,TRBJ2-7,.,CASSLLGGNYEQYF,TGCGCCAGCAGCTTACTAGGGGGAAACTACGAGCAGTACTTC
TRBV7-9,.,TRBJ2-7,.,CASSLRGGSYEQYF,TGTGCCAGCAGCTTACGTGGCGGGTCCTACGAGCAGTACTTC
TRBV6-1,few,TRBJ1-1,.,CASGRAEAFF,TGTGCCAGCGGGCGGGCTGAAGCTTTCTTT
TRBV5-1,once,TRBJ2-7,TRBD1,CASSRDSYEQYF,TGCGCCAGCAGCCGGGACAGCTACGAGCAGTACTTC
TRBV5-1,.,TRBJ2-6,.,CASSPQGLGANVLTF,TGCGCCAGCAGCCCACAGGGTCTTGGGGCCAACGTCCTGACTTTC
TRBV18,.,TRBJ2-2,TRBD1,CASSPTGTANTGELFF,TGTGCCAGCTCACCTACCGGGACAGCGAACACCGGGGAGCTGTTTTTT
TRBV2,.,TRBJ1-5,TRBD1,CARGGQGGNQPQHF,TGTGCCAGAGGGGGACAGGGTGGGAATCAGCCCCAGCATTTT
TRBV28,.,TRBJ1-1,.,CASSWTLPGANTEAFF,TGTGCCAGCAGCTGGACACTACCTGGGGCGAACACTGAAGCTTTCTTT
TRBV4-3,.,TRBJ2-7,TRBD2,CASSQDWLAGGPVQYF,TGCGCCAGCAGCCAAGATTGGCTAGCGGGAGGGCCTGTGCAGTACTTC
TRBV5-1,once,TRBJ2-5,.,CASRGVGETQYF,TGCGCCAGCAGAGGGGTCGGGGAGACCCAGTACTTC
TRBV5-4,.,TRBJ2-7,.,CASSAGTAEGRQYF,TGTGCCAGCAGCGCCGGGACAGCGGAGGGACGGCAGTACTTC
TRBV9,.,TRBJ2-1,TRBD2,CASSLPGTSGYNEQFF,TGTGCCAGCAGCCTGCCCGGGACTAGCGGATACAATGAGCAGTTCTTC
TRBV19,few,TRBJ2-2,TRBD1,CASSRQGVDTGELFF,TGTGCCAGTAGTAGACAGGGGGTCGACACCGGGGAGCTGTTTTTT
TRBV28,.,TRBJ2-5,TRBD1,CASKDRGPHQETQYF,TGTGCCAGCAAGGACAGGGGACCCCACCAAGAGACCCAGTACTTC
TRBV5-1,.,TRBJ2-5,TRBD1,CASSLGQGETQYF,TGCGCCAGCAGCTTGGGACAGGGAGAGACCCAGTACTTC
TRBV6-5,.,TRBJ1-2,.,CASRHYEDSYGYTF,TGTGCCAGCAGACATTACGAAGACAGCTATGGCTACACCTTC
TRBV5-1,.,TRBJ2-5,.,CASSLGLEQETQYF,TGCGCCAGCAGCTTGGGACTAGAACAAGAGACCCAGTACTTC
TRBV7-3,.,TRBJ1-2,.,CASSPNRITLANYGYTF,TGTGCCAGCAGCCCCAACAGGATAACGCTAGCTAACTATGGCTACACCTTC
TRBV9,.,TRBJ2-3,TRBD2,CASSKAGLPTDTQYF,TGTGCCAGCAGCAAAGCGGGACTACCCACAGATACGCAGTATTTT
TRBV10-2,.,TRBJ1-2,.,CASSPLGGSGYTF,TGCGCCAGCAGCCCTCTAGGGGGAAGTGGCTACACCTTC
TRBV5-1,.,TRBJ2-1,.,CASSLAQAHGQFF,TGCGCCAGCAGCTTGGCGCAGGCCCATGGGCAGTTCTTC
TRBV5-4,.,TRBJ2-5,.,CASSLRGRETQYF,TGTGCCAGCAGCTTAAGGGGGAGAGAGACCCAGTACTTC
TRBV6-1,.,TRBJ1-1,.,CASSDRQNTEAFF,TGTGCCAGCAGTGACAGGCAGAACACTGAAGCTTTCTTT
TRBV6-1,.,TRBJ2-7,TRBD2,CASRRAGVGEQYF,TGTGCCAGCAGGAGAGCGGGAGTGGGTGAGCAGTACTTC
TRBV6-1,.,TRBJ1-1,.,CASIGGGNTEAFF,TGTGCCAGCATCGGAGGAGGGAACACTGAAGCTTTCTTT
TRBV5-4,once,TRBJ2-7,TRBD1,CASGSQGDEQYF,TGTGCCAGCGGATCACAGGGGGACGAGCAGTACTTC
TRBV6-5,.,TRBJ1-3,.,CASSYNRDSGNTIYF,TGTGCCAGCAGTTACAACAGGGACTCTGGAAACACCATATATTTT
TRBV4-2,once,TRBJ2-7,TRBD1,CASSQVLKGGTGESSYEQYF,TGTGCCAGCAGCCAAGTTTTGAAGGGTGGCACAGGGGAAAGCTCCTACGAGCAGTACTTC
TRBV19,.,TRBJ1-1,.,CASSKALGGGTEAFF,TGTGCCAGTAGCAAGGCCCTCGGGGGTGGCACTGAAGCTTTCTTT
TRBV29-1,.,TRBJ2-1,TRBD2,CSVPTAGGVNEQFF,TGCAGCGTCCCCACAGCGGGAGGGGTAAATGAGCAGTTCTTC
TRBV5-4,.,TRBJ1-4,TRBD1,CASSKQGADEKLFF,TGTGCCAGCAGCAAACAGGGGGCGGATGAAAAACTGTTTTTT
TRBV6-1,.,TRBJ1-5,TRBD1,CASSGQGASQPQHF,TGTGCCAGCAGTGGACAGGGGGCAAGTCAGCCCCAGCATTTT
TRBV6-5,.,TRBJ2-7,.,CASKRGGSYEQYF,TGTGCCAGCAAGAGGGGGGGGTCCTACGAGCAGTACTTC
TRBV15,.,TRBJ2-7,.,CATSREGRGPGNEQYF,TGTGCCACCAGCAGAGAAGGGCGGGGACCTGGGAACGAGCAGTACTTC
TRBV19,.,TRBJ2-1,TRBD2,CASSIWLAAYNEQFF,TGTGCCAGTAGTATATGGCTAGCGGCCTACAATGAGCAGTTCTTC
TRBV7-6,.,TRBJ1-4,.,CASSPQGTNEKLFF,TGTGCCAGCAGCCCCCAGGGTACTAATGAAAAACTGTTTTTT
TRBV7-2,.,TRBJ2-5,.,CASSLADLTGETQYF,TGTGCCAGCAGCTTGGCGGACCTTACGGGGGAGACCCAGTACTTC
TRBV19,.,TRBJ2-2,.,CASSIGWGAGELFF,TGTGCCAGTAGTATAGGGTGGGGGGCCGGGGAGCTGTTTTTT
TRBV5-1,.,TRBJ1-1,.,CASSLSGGETEAFF,TGCGCCAGCAGCTTATCGGGCGGGGAGACTGAAGCTTTCTTT
TRBV30,.,TRBJ1-1,.,CAWTQQVDTEAFF,TGTGCCTGGACCCAACAGGTAGACACTGAAGCTTTCTTT
TRBV6-1,few,TRBJ1-2,.,CASSDGEFYGYTF,TGTGCCAGCAGTGATGGGGAGTTCTATGGCTACACCTTC
TRBV5-1,.,TRBJ1-1,TRBD1,CASSLTGAWQTEAFF,TGCGCCAGCAGCTTAACAGGGGCCTGGCAGACTGAAGCTTTCTTT
TRBV7-2,.,TRBJ1-2,TRBD1,CASSSPDRGQGGYTF,TGTGCCAGCAGCTCCCCGGACAGGGGGCAAGGTGGCTACACCTTC
TRBV30,.,TRBJ1-1,TRBD1,CAWSLQGIRAEAFF,TGTGCCTGGAGTCTACAGGGGATTCGGGCTGAAGCTTTCTTT
TRBV7-9,.,TRBJ2-7,TRBD1,CASSGQGAASYEQYF,TGTGCCAGCAGCGGACAGGGTGCGGCTTCCTACGAGCAGTACTTC
TRBV7-8,.,TRBJ2-1,.,CASSMDGSEQFF,TGTGCCAGCAGCATGGACGGGAGTGAGCAGTTCTTC